The source of this T cell receptor (beta chain) is a study of T cell responses to AZD1222 COVID-19 vaccine. Study-wide results and limits: CD4 TCRs associated with vaccination spanned spike, dominating at 160-218 and 743-854. A mostly white British donor set with more females was recruited, and clonal diversity was possibly underestimated.

Recipients boosted at about 4 weeks or about 12 weeks are pooled. This table comes from immunoSEQ multiplex PCR, and its TCRdb copy is limited to in-frame clones, with some not included. The profile shows 150,000 to 200,000 clones, 90% to 95% of them singletons. Per the germline V gene, CDR1 is MNHNY and CDR2 is SVGAGI (reference sequence). Trimming left V 7 bases short and J 0 bases short, with 13 bases between. CDR3 size: 15 residues. A word on this clone: What it recognizes is unknown.

The chain employs TRBV6-6 and TRBJ1-5; D ambiguous. The sample consisted of peripheral blood, taken 28 days after the second AZD1222 dose. The TCR sequence derives from an adult who received the AZD1222 COVID-19 vaccine. The CDR3 loop reads CASILTQNSNQPQHF. The CDR3 nucleotides read TGTGCCAGCATTTTGACCCAAAATAGCAATCAGCCCCAGCATTTT.